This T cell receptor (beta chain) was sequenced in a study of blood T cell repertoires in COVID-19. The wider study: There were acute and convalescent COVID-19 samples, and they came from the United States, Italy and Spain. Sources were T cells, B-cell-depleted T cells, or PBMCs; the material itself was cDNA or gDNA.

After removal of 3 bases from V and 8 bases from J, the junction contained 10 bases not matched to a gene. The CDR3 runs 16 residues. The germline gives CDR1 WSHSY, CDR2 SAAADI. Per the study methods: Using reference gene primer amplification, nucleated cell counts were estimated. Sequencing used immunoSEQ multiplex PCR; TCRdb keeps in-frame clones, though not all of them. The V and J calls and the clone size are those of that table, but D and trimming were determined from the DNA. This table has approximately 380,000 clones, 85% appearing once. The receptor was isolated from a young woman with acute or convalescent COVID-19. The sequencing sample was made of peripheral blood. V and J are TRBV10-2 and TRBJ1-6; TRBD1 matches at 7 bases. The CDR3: CASSDLSGTVHSPLHF. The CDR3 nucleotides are TGCGCCAGCAGTGACCTCTCCGGGACAGTTCATTCACCCCTCCACTTT.